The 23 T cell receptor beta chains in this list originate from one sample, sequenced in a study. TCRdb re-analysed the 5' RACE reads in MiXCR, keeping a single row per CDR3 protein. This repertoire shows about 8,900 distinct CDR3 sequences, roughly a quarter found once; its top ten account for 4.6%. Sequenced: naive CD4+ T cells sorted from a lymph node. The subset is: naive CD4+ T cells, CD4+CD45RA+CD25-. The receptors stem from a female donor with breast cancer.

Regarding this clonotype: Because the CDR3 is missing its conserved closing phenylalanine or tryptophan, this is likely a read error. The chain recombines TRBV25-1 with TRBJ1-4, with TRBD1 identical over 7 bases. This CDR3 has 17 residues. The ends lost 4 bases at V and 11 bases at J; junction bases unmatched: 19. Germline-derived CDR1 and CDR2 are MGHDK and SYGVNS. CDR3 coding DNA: TGTGCCAGCAGTGCACCACCCGACAGGGCGGATGGTGACAAACTGTTTCTT. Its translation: CASSAPPDRADGDKLFL.

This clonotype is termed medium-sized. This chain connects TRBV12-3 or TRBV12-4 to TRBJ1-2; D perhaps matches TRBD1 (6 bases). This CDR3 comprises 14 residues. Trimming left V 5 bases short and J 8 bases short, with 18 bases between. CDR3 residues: CASSPQGGSRGYTF. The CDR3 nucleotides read TGTGCCAGCAGTCCCCAAGGGGGGAGCCGCGGCTACACCTTC.

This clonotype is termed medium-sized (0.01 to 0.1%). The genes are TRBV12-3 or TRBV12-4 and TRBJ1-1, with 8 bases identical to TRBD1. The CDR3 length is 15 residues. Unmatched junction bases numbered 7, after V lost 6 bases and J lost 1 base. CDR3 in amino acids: CASSTRQGRNTEAFF. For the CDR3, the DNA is TGTGCCAGCAGCACCCGACAGGGGAGGAACACTGAAGCTTTCTTT.

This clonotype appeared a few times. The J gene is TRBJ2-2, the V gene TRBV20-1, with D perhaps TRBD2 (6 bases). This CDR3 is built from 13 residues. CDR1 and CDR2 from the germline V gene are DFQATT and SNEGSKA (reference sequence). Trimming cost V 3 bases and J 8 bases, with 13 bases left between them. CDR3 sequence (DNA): TGCAGTGCTAGCGGGAGATGTACAGGGGAGCTGTTTTTT. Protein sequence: CSASGRCTGELFF.

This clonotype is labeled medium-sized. The CDR3 loop is CASLGPGLRNTGELFF. The CDR3 bases are TGTGCCAGCTTGGGGCCGGGACTCCGGAACACCGGGGAGCTGTTTTTT. The chain links TRBV5-6 to TRBJ2-2; possibly TRBD2 for D (6 bases). The CDR3 is 16 residues long. From germline, CDR1 is SGHDT and CDR2 YYEEEE. V lost 7 bases and J lost 1, with 17 bases in between.

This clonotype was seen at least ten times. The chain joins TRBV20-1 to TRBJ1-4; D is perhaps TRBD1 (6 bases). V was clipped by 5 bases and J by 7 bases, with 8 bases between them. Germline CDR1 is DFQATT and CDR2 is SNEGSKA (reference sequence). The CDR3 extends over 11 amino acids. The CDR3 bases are TGCAGTGCTGCACAGGGTGAAAAACTGTTTTTT. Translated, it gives CSAAQGEKLFF.

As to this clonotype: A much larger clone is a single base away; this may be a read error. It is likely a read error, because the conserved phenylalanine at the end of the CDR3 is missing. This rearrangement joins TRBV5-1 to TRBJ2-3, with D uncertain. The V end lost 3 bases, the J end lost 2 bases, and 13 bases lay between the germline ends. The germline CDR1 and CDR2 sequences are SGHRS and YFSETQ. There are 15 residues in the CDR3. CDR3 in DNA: TGCGCCAGCAGCTACCTGGCGGAGATCACAGATACGCAGTATTCT. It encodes CASSYLAEITDTQYS.

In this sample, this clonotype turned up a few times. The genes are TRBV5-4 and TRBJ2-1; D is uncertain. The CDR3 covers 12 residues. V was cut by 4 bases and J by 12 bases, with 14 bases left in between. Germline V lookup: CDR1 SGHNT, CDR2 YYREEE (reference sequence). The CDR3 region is CASSHANRGQFF. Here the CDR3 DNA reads TGTGCCAGCAGCCATGCGAACAGAGGGCAGTTCTTC.

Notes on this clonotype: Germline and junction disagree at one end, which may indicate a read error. CDR3 sequence reads: CASSPGEELFF. CDR3 DNA sequence: TGCGCCAGCAGCCCCGGTGAAGAACTGTTTTTT. The chain is built from TRBV7-2 and TRBJ1-4, with D unresolved. There are 11 residues in the CDR3. Germline V lookup: CDR1 SGHTA, CDR2 FQGNSA.

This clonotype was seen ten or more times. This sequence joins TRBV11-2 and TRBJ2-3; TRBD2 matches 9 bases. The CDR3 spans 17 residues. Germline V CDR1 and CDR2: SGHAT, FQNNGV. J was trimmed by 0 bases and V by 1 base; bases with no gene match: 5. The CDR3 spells CASSLVSSGTSTDTQYF. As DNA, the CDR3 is TGTGCCAGCAGCTTAGTGTCTAGCGGGACGAGCACAGATACGCAGTATTTT. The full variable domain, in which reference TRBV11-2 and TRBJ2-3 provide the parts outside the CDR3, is EAGVAQSPRYKIIEKRQSVAFWCNPISGHATLYWYQQILGQGPKLLIQFQNNGVVDDSQLPKDRFSAERLKGVDSTLKIQPAKLEDSAVYLCASSLVSSGTSTDTQYFGPGTRLTVL.

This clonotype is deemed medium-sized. The CDR3 here is CASSLRGGDEKLFF. The CDR3 coding sequence is TGTGCCAGCAGCCTCAGGGGAGGGGATGAAAAACTGTTTTTT. The V and J genes are TRBV9 and TRBJ1-4, with D maybe TRBD1 (6 bases). In germline, CDR1 is SGDLS, CDR2 YYNGEE. This CDR3 contains 14 residues. Trimming removed 4 bases at V and 6 bases at J, with 13 bases between.

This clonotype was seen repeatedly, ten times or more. CDR3 nucleotide sequence: TGCAGTGCTAGAGATCCGGGGGCCAGGAACACCGGGGAGCTGTTTTTT. This encodes CSARDPGARNTGELFF. This chain connects TRBV20-1 to TRBJ2-2; D is possibly TRBD1 or TRBD2 (6 bases each). The CDR3 extends over 16 amino acids. Trimming left V 0 bases short and J 1 base short, with 12 bases between. Germline CDR1 DFQATT, CDR2 SNEGSKA (reference sequence).

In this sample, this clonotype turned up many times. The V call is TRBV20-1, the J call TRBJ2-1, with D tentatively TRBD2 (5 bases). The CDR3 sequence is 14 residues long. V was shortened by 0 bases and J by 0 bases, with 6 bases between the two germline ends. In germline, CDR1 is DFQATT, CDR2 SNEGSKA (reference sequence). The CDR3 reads CSARDSDSYNEQFF. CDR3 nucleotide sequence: TGCAGTGCTAGAGATAGCGACTCCTACAATGAGCAGTTCTTC.

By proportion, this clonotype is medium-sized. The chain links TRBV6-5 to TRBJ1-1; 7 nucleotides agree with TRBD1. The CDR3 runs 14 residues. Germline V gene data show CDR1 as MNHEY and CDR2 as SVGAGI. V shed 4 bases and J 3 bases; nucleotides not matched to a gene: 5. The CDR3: CASSLGQGDTEAFF. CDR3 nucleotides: TGTGCCAGCAGTTTGGGTCAGGGGGACACTGAAGCTTTCTTT.

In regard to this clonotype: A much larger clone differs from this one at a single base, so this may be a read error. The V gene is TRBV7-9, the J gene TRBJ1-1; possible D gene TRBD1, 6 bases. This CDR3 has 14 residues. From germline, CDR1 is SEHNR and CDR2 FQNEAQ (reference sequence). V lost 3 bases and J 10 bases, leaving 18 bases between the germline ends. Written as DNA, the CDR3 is TGTGCCAGCAGCTTGGCTGGGGGCGGCCCTGCAGCTTTCTTT. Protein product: CASSLAGGGPAAFF.

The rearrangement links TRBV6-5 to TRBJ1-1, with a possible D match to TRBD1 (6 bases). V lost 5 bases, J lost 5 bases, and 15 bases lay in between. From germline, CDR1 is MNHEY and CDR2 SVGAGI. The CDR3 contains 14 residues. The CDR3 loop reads CASSPRQGRTEAFF. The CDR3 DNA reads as TGTGCCAGCAGTCCAAGGCAGGGGAGAACTGAAGCTTTCTTT.

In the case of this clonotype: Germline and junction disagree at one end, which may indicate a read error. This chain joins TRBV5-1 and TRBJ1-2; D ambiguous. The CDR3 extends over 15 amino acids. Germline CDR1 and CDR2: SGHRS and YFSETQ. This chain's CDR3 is CASSLKGNANNGYTF. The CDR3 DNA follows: TGCGCCAGCAGCTTGAAGGGTAACGCTAACAATGGCTACACCTTC.

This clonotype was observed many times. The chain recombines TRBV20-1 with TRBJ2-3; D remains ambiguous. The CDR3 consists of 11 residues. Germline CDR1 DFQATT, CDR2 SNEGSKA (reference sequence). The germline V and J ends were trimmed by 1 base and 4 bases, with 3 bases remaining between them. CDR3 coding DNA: TGCAGTGCTAGAGTGTCAGATACGCAGTATTTT. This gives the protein CSARVSDTQYF.

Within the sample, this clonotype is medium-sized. The chain's CDR3 is CASSQQETAGRGETQYF. The CDR3 DNA reads as TGTGCCAGCAGCCAACAGGAGACAGCGGGGAGGGGGGAGACCCAGTACTTC. The chain links TRBV3-1 to TRBJ2-5, with a tentative D call TRBD2 (7 bases). The V gene lost 2 bases and the J gene lost 5 bases, with 21 bases spanning the gap. Germline CDR1 and CDR2: LGHDT and YNNKEL (reference sequence). The CDR3 has 17 residues.

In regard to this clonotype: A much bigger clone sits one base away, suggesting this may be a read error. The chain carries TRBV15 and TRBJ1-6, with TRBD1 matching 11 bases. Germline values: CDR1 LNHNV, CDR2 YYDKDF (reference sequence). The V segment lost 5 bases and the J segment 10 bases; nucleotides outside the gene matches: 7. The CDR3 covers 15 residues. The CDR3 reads CATSARDRGGSPLHF. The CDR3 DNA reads TGTGCCACCAGCGCCCGGGACAGGGGGGGCTCACCCCTCCACTTT.

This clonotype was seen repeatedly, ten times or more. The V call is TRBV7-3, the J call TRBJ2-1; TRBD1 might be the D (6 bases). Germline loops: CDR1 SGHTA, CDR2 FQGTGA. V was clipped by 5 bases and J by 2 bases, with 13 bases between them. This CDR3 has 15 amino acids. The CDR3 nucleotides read TGTGCCAGCAGCCCGACAGGTCTTCCCTACAATGAGCAGTTCTTC. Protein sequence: CASSPTGLPYNEQFF.

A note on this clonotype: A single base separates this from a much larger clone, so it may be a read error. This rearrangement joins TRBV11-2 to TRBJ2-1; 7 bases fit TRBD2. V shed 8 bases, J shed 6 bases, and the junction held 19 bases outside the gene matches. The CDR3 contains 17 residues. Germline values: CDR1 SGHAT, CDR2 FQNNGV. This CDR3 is CASWAGGGFVRSNEQFF. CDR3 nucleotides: TGTGCCAGCTGGGCTGGCGGGGGTTTCGTCCGGTCCAATGAGCAGTTCTTC.

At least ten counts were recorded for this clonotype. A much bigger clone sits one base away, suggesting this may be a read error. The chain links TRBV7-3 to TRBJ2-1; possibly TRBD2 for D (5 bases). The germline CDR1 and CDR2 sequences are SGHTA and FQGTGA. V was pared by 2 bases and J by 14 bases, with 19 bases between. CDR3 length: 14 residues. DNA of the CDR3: TGTGCCAGCAGCTTAGCGGGCCCAGCGCTTGTCGAGTTCTTC. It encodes CASSLAGPALVEFF.